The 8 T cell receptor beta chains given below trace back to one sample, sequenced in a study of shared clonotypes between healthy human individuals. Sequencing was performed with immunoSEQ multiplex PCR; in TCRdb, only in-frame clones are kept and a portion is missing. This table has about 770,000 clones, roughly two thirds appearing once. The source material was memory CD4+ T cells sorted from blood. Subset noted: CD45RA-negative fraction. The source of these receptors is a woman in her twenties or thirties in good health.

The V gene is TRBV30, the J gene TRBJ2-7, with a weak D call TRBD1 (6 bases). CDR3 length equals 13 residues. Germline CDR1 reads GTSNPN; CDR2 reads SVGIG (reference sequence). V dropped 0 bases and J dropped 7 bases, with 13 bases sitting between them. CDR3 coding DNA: TGTGCCTGGAGTGTTTCGATGAGGGGGGAGCAGTACTTC. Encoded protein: CAWSVSMRGEQYF.

CDR3 bases: TGTGCCAGCAGCCAAGATGCTAGCGGGAGATATGGGGCCAACGTCCTGACTTTC. This gives the protein CASSQDASGRYGANVLTF. The chain combines TRBV4-2 with TRBJ2-6, with TRBD2 identical over 10 bases. The CDR3 loop spans 18 amino acids. Germline assignment: CDR1 LGHNA and CDR2 YNFKEQ. V lost 0 bases and J lost 3; bases outside the gene matches: 5.

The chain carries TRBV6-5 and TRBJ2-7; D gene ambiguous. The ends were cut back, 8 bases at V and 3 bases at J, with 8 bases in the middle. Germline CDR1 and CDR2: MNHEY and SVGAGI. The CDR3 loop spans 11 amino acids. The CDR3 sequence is CASRAFYEQYF. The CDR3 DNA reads TGTGCCAGCCGGGCCTTCTACGAGCAGTACTTC.

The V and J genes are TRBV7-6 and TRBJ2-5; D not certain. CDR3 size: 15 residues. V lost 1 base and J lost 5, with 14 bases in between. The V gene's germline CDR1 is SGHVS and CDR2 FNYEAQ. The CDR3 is CASSLVRVGAETQYF. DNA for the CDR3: TGTGCCAGCAGCTTAGTCAGAGTGGGTGCCGAGACCCAGTACTTC.

CDR3 coding DNA: TGTGCCAGCAGCACTGGACTAACGGAGACCCAGTACTTC. Translated: CASSTGLTETQYF. This chain links TRBV11-1 with TRBJ2-5, with D possibly being TRBD2 (6 bases). The CDR3 totals 13 residues. V gave up 5 bases and J gave up 5 bases, with 12 bases separating them. The germline CDR1 and CDR2 sequences are SGHAT and FQDESV (reference sequence). The full variable domain, its missing parts supplied by reference TRBV11-1 and TRBJ2-5, is EAEVAQSPRYKITEKSQAVAFWCDPISGHATLYWYRQILGQGPELLVQFQDESVVDDSQLPKDRFSAERLKGVDSTLKIQPAELGDSAMYLCASSTGLTETQYFGPGTRLLVL.

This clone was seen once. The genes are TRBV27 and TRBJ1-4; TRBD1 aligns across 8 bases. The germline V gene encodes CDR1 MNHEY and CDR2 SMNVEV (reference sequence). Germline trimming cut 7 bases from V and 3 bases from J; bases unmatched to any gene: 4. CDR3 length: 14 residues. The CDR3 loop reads CASTGQGSNEKLFF. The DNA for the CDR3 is TGTGCCAGCACCGGACAGGGCTCTAATGAAAAACTGTTTTTT.

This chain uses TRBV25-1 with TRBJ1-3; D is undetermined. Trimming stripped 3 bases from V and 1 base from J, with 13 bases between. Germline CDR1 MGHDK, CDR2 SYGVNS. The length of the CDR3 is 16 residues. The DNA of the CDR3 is TGTGCCAGCAGTGACCAAGTCGAGTGGTCTGGAAACACCATATATTTT. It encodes CASSDQVEWSGNTIYF.

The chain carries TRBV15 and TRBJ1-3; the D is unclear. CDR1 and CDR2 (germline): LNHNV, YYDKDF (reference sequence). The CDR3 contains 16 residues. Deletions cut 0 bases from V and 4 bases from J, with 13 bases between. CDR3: CATSREKRVWGNTIYF. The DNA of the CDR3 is TGTGCCACCAGCAGAGAAAAGAGGGTGTGGGGAAACACCATATATTTT.